These 22 T cell receptor beta chains were all obtained from the same sample, sequenced in a study of CD8+ T cells in alopecia areata listed by TCRdb under 2018. The intended sense of this specimen's time point label: baseline before oral tofacitinib. The library was generated by the immunoSEQ multiplex PCR assay. For TCR sequencing, RNA was extracted from every sample and reverse transcribed into cDNA to serve as template. TCRdb took over this immuneACCESS table, retaining in-frame rearrangements with V and J assigned. Such tables are incomplete; in checked studies, under half of the missing clones stem from an unresolved V gene, and the remainder is unexplained. The sample profile shows fewer than 250,000 clones; about 53% of them were found once. Of the sample, roughly 0.47% falls within the top ten clones. The sequences come from CD4+ T cells sorted from blood, collected at week 0. The source of these receptors is a human donor with alopecia areata.

V is TRBV27 and J is TRBJ2-5; D might be TRBD1 or TRBD2, each matching 5 bases. Per the germline V gene, CDR1 is MNHEY and CDR2 is SMNVEV (reference sequence). CDR3 size: 15 residues. V lost 5 bases, J lost 5 bases, and 18 bases lay in between. The DNA of the CDR3 is TGTGCCAGCAGTCCCCGGGACCTACCTGGGGAGACCCAGTACTTC. Translated, it gives CASSPRDLPGETQYF.

This chain connects TRBV29-1 to TRBJ2-1; no definite D call. V was trimmed by 4 bases and J by 12 bases, leaving 16 bases between them. The CDR3 covers 12 residues. CDR1 SQVTM and CDR2 ANQGSEA come from the germline V gene. CDR3 bases: TGCAGCGTTGGTCGGCTAAAGGGTGGGCAGTTCTTC. This translates into CSVGRLKGGQFF.

The chain recombines TRBV4-2 with TRBJ1-2; unclear D gene. The CDR3 sequence is 12 residues long. Per the germline V gene, CDR1 is LGHNA and CDR2 is YNFKEQ. Deletions cut 1 base from V and 14 bases from J, with 14 bases between. In nucleotides, the CDR3 is TGTGCCAGCAGCCAAGTGGGTACAGTCCCAACCTTC. Translating it yields CASSQVGTVPTF.

A single count supports this clone. This chain connects TRBV5-1 to TRBJ2-7, with TRBD2 matching 7 bases. J gave up 2 bases and V 4 bases, and 9 bases lay outside the gene matches. This CDR3 is 15 amino acids long. The germline V gene has CDR1 SGHRS and CDR2 YFSETQ. CDR3 sequence reads: CASSPREALTYEQYF. CDR3 DNA sequence: TGCGCCAGCAGCCCTCGGGAGGCATTGACCTACGAGCAGTACTTC. Drawing the rest from reference TRBV5-1 and TRBJ2-7, the complete variable domain is KAGVTQTPRYLIKTRGQQVTLSCSPISGHRSVSWYQQTPGQGLQFLFEYFSETQRNKGNFPGRFSGRQFSNSRSEMNVSTLELGDSALYLCASSPREALTYEQYFGPGTRLTVT.

The rearrangement joins TRBV30 to TRBJ1-1, with D possibly matching TRBD1 (5 bases). This CDR3 has 15 amino acids. V gave up 0 bases and J gave up 0 bases, with 11 bases separating them. From germline, CDR1 is GTSNPN and CDR2 SVGIG (reference sequence). This CDR3 is CAWSVPGPLNTEAFF. The CDR3 DNA follows: TGTGCCTGGAGTGTACCGGGACCCCTGAACACTGAAGCTTTCTTT.

The chain recombines TRBV28 with TRBJ1-2; 9 nucleotides agree with TRBD1. Germline values: CDR1 MDHEN, CDR2 SYDVKM. CDR3 length: 14 residues. Unmatched junction bases numbered 9, after V lost 4 bases and J lost 9 bases. As DNA, the CDR3 is TGTGCCAGCAGTTCGACCGGGACAGGGTCTAGCTACACCTTC. Protein sequence: CASSSTGTGSSYTF.

This clone was seen a few times. The chain combines TRBV19 with TRBJ2-7; TRBD1 matches 9 bases. The germline CDR1 and CDR2 sequences are LNHDA and SQIVND (reference sequence). The CDR3 runs 16 residues. The trim removed 6 bases at V and 0 bases at J, leaving 9 bases unmatched. In DNA form, the CDR3 reads TGTGCCAGTAGGGCGTCGGGACAGGGAAACTCCTACGAGCAGTACTTC. It specifies CASRASGQGNSYEQYF. Filled out from reference TRBV19 and TRBJ2-7, the complete variable domain reads DGGITQSPKYLFRKEGQNVTLSCEQNLNHDAMYWYRQDPGQGLRLIYYSQIVNDFQKGDIAEGYSVSREKKESFPLTVTSAQKNPTAFYLCASRASGQGNSYEQYFGPGTRLTVT.

The chain is built from TRBV4-1 and TRBJ2-1, with 7 bases aligning to TRBD1. CDR1 MGHRA and CDR2 YSYEKL come from the germline V gene. Germline trimming cut 1 base from V and 6 bases from J; bases unmatched to any gene: 3. This CDR3 is built from 14 residues. This chain's CDR3 is CASSQAGTANEQFF. The CDR3 DNA is TGCGCCAGCAGCCAAGCGGGGACAGCCAATGAGCAGTTCTTC.

The chain combines TRBV5-6 with TRBJ2-6, with D unclear. V was clipped by 4 bases and J by 0 bases, with 14 bases between them. Germline V gene sequence: CDR1 SGHDT, CDR2 YYEEEE. CDR3 length: 17 residues. The CDR3 DNA is TGTGCCAGCAGCGGTCAGGTACTTAGCTCTGGGGCCAACGTCCTGACTTTC. It is translated as CASSGQVLSSGANVLTF.

CDR3: CASSFQGVDGYTF. CDR3 in DNA: TGCGCCAGCAGCTTCCAGGGCGTGGATGGCTACACCTTC. This rearrangement joins TRBV5-1 to TRBJ1-2; TRBD1 might be the D (5 bases). Deletions cut 2 bases from V and 6 bases from J, with 11 bases between. This CDR3 comprises 13 residues. Germline lookup yields CDR1 SGHRS and CDR2 YFSETQ.

The chain has TRBV7-9 and TRBJ1-4; D gene unclear. With 5 bases removed from V and 0 bases from J, the gap between germline ends came to 13 bases. The CDR3 has 16 residues. CDR1 is SEHNR and CDR2 is FQNEAQ in the germline V gene (reference sequence). The CDR3 reads CASSAVGLPTNEKLFF. The CDR3 DNA reads TGTGCCAGCAGCGCAGTGGGCCTGCCAACTAATGAAAAACTGTTTTTT. Full variable domain (missing parts from reference TRBV7-9 and TRBJ1-4): DTGVSQNPRHKITKRGQNVTFRCDPISEHNRLYWYRQTLGQGPEFLTYFQNEAQLEKSRLLSDRFSAERPKGSFSTLEIQRTEQGDSAMYLCASSAVGLPTNEKLFFGSGTQLSVL.

This sequence joins TRBV30 and TRBJ1-1; D is uncertain. Germline CDR1 GTSNPN, CDR2 SVGIG (reference sequence). The V and J ends lost 1 base and 6 bases respectively, with 9 bases between them. The CDR3 spans 12 residues. The CDR3 DNA sequence: TGTGCCTGGAGTGGGCTCGCGGCTGAAGCTTTCTTT. It is translated as CAWSGLAAEAFF.

The genes are TRBV11-2 and TRBJ2-7; D gene ambiguous. The CDR3 covers 12 residues. Germline V lookup: CDR1 SGHAT, CDR2 FQNNGV. The V end lost 5 bases, the J end lost 6 bases, and 11 bases lay between the germline ends. CDR3 nucleotide sequence: TGTGCCAGCAGCCAAGGGTTCGGCGAGCAGTACTTC. It encodes CASSQGFGEQYF.

The V and J genes are TRBV30 and TRBJ2-1; TRBD2 matches 7 bases. The CDR3 contains 14 residues. Germline CDR1 GTSNPN, CDR2 SVGIG (reference sequence). Unmatched junction bases numbered 5, after V lost 4 bases and J lost 2 bases. CDR3 bases: TGTGCCTGGAAGAGCGGGGCCCCCTACAATGAGCAGTTCTTC. Translation: CAWKSGAPYNEQFF. Full variable domain (missing parts from reference TRBV30 and TRBJ2-1): SQTIHQWPATLVQPVGSPLSLECTVEGTSNPNLYWYRQAAGRGLQLLFYSVGIGQISSEVPQNLSASRPQDRQFILSSKKLLLSDSGFYLCAWKSGAPYNEQFFGPGTRLTVL.

To note about this clone: Other DNA sequences in the same sample also yield this CDR3. The V gene is TRBV30, the J gene TRBJ2-3; 8 nucleotides agree with TRBD1. The CDR3 runs 13 residues. CDR1 is GTSNPN and CDR2 is SVGIG in the germline V gene (reference sequence). The trim removed 5 bases at V and 0 bases at J, leaving 1 base unmatched. This chain's CDR3 is CAWGQGSTDTQYF. The CDR3 nucleotides read TGTGCCTGGGGACAGGGCAGCACAGATACGCAGTATTTT.

The chain is built from TRBV5-6 and TRBJ2-3, with a possible D match to TRBD1 (5 bases). The V end was cut by 4 bases, the J end by 2 bases, with 11 bases between. Germline CDR1 and CDR2: SGHDT and YYEEEE. The CDR3 runs 14 residues. CDR3 amino acids: CASSPTALTDTQYF. CDR3 coding DNA: TGTGCCAGCAGCCCGACAGCCCTCACAGATACGCAGTATTTT.

This chain links TRBV30 with TRBJ2-1, with TRBD2 identical over 11 bases. The CDR3 spans 14 residues. From germline, CDR1 is GTSNPN and CDR2 SVGIG (reference sequence). The ends lost 3 bases at V and 6 bases at J; junction bases unmatched: 4. Written as DNA, the CDR3 is TGTGCCTGGAGATTAGCGGGAGGGGTCAATGAGCAGTTCTTC. This translates into CAWRLAGGVNEQFF.

The genes are TRBV10-3 and TRBJ2-4; 7 nucleotides match TRBD2. Germline loops: CDR1 ENHRY, CDR2 SYGVKD. The CDR3 length is 16 residues. V trimming: 3 bases; J trimming: 0 bases; junction bases outside the gene matches: 5. The CDR3, as DNA: TGTGCCATCAGTGAAGGCGGGGGATTAGCCAAAAACATTCAGTACTTC. Protein sequence: CAISEGGGLAKNIQYF.

Only a few counts were recorded for this clone. The V gene is TRBV30, the J gene TRBJ2-3; D may be TRBD2 (6 bases). With 5 bases removed from V and 8 bases from J, the gap between germline ends came to 17 bases. This CDR3 spans 13 amino acids. Germline V gives CDR1 GTSNPN, CDR2 SVGIG (reference sequence). CDR3 sequence: CAWYRWDSGTQYF. The CDR3 region has the DNA TGTGCCTGGTATCGTTGGGACTCGGGTACGCAGTATTTT.

The chain joins TRBV5-1 to TRBJ2-7, with D unclear. Germline CDR1 is SGHRS and CDR2 is YFSETQ. The CDR3 has 14 amino acids. Trimming pared 0 bases from V and 0 bases from J, leaving 7 bases between. The chain's CDR3 is CASSLEGPSYEQYF. Written as DNA, the CDR3 is TGCGCCAGCAGCTTGGAAGGGCCCTCCTACGAGCAGTACTTC.

V usage is TRBV18 and J usage is TRBJ2-5; unclear D gene. Germline CDR1 reads KGHSH; CDR2 reads LQKENI. This CDR3 comprises 15 residues. V gave up 0 bases and J gave up 7 bases, with 15 bases separating them. In DNA form, the CDR3 reads TGTGCCAGCTCACCACCGGAGACCACAGAAGGGACCCAGTACTTC. It yields the protein CASSPPETTEGTQYF.

There are a few counts of this clone. The genes are TRBV6-5 and TRBJ2-7; D is perhaps TRBD1 (5 bases). The CDR3 totals 14 residues. The V end was cut by 6 bases, the J end by 3 bases, with 15 bases between. Germline CDR1 and CDR2: MNHEY and SVGAGI. The CDR3 spells CASSRTLTVYEQYF. CDR3 DNA sequence: TGTGCCAGCAGCCGCACCTTGACAGTCTACGAGCAGTACTTC.